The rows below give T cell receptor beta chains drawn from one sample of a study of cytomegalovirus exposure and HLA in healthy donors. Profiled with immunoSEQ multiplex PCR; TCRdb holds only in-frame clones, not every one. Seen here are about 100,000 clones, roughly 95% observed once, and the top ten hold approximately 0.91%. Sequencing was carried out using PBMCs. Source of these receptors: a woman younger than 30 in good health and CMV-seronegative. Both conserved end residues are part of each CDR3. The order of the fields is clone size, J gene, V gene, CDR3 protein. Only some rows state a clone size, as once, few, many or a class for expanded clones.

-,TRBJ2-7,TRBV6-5,CASRSVGSYEQYF
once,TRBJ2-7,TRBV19,CASSILAGGGEQYF
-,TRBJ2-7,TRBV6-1,CASSPGSYEQYF
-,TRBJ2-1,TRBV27,CASSLGQGGYNEQFF
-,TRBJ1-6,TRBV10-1,CASNLVQSYNSPLHF
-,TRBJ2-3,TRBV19,CASSITGAGGKTSTDTQYF
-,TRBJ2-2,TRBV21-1,CASSNIAVQGSGELFF
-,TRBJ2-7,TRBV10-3,CAISPETAPQSSYEQYF
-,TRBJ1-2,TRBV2,CASSEEKGSWGYTF
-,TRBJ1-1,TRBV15,CATSSGRLLNTEAFF
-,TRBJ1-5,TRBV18,CASSPQDSSWVYSNQPQHF
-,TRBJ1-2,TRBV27,CASSLATGSGGYTF
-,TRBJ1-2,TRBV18,CASSPPGADYGYTF
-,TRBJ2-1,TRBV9,CASSLRGTSGTYNEQFF
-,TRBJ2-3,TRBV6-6,CASRPDSHPTDTQYF
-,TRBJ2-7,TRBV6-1,CASSEATGLAGPYEQYF
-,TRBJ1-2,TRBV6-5,CASRTPGTAWGYTF
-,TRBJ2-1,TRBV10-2,CASSRNSVDEQFF
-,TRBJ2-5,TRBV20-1,CSARGQETQYF
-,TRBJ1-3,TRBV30,CAWSVVRSSGNTIYF
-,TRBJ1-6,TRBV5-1,CASSVGSYNSPLHF
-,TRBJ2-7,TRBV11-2,CASSILAGVGAYEQYF
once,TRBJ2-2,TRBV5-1,CASSLLAGGGTGELFF
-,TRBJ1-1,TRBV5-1,CASSFRTGGTRDTEAFF
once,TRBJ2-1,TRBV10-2,CASSVDYSDEQFF
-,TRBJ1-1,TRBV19,CASSIRDRGRTEAFF
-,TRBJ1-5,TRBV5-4,CASSLSGGTGGPQPQHF
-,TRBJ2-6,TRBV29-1,CSVEEFDNSGANVLTF
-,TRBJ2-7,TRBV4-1,CASSQDVTGTGFYEQYF
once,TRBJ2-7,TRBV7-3,CASSFSGGGSYEQYF
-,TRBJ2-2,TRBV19,CASYHLQGDLNTGELFF
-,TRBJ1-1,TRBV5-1,CASSSENTEAFF
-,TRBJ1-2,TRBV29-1,CSVSDRDSYGYTF
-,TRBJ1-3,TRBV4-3,CASSQDPEGVGSGNTIYF
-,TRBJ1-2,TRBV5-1,CASSYVDRDDYTF
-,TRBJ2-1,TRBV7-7,CASSFGTSGNYEQFF
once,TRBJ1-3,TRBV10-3,CAISDGGDGRNTIYF
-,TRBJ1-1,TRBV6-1,CASSVKDQGGTEAFF
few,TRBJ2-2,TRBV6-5,CASSYSRGGVGELFF
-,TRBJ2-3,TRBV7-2,CASSPPGAMTDTQYF
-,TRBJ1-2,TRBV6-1,CASSEGSEGTGDGYTF
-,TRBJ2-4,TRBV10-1,CASSEANGLAAKNIQYF
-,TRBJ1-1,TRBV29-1,CSAQTGGEAEAFF
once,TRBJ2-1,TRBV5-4,CASSSSGRLHEQFF
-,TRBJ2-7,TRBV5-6,CAISGDEQYF
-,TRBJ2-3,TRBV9,CASSVTGGPTATSTDTQYF
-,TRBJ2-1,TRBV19,CASTGLLSGKNNEQFF
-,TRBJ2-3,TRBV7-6,CASSGQPGGDTQYF
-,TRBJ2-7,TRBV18,CASSPRDNIYEQYF
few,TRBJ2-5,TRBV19,CASSETSGFQETQYF
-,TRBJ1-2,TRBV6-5,CASSYAGANYGYTF
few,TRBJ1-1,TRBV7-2,CASSFGRGWATEAFF
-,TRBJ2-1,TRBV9,CASSVAPGLNEQFF
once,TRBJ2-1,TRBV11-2,CASSFPGTYNEQFF
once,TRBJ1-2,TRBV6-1,CASSAGYGYTF
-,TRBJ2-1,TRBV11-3,CASSSLAGDSYNEQFF
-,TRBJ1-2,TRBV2,CASSVDEGSPYGYTF